A single T cell receptor beta chain is shown here with its context. No antigen is known for it. These data belong to a study of T cell responses to AZD1222 COVID-19 vaccine. Study-level results: Donor demographics were predominantly white British with a female majority; clonal diversity may be underestimated. The peak T cell response came first, and repertoires were sampled only after it. Once two AZD1222 doses were given, Spike-specific TCR breadth and depth went up.

V lost 3 bases, J lost 2 bases, and 8 bases lay in between. The CDR3 totals 13 residues. Looked up from germline, CDR1 is SGHNT and CDR2 is YENEEA. The assay was immunoSEQ multiplex PCR, and TCRdb's table has in-frame clones only and misses some. The top ten hold around 6% of the sample, which has just over 80,000 clones, around 89% seen once. The sequence derives from an adult in good health. The genes are TRBV11-3 and TRBJ2-7; D uncertain. Sequences were derived from peripheral blood, sampled on day 0 of AZD1222 vaccination. The CDR3 sequence: CASSFGATYEQYF. The CDR3 DNA reads TGTGCCAGCAGCTTCGGCGCCACCTACGAGCAGTACTTC.